These 8 T cell receptor beta chains share one sample of origin, sequenced in a study of shared clonotypes between healthy human individuals. Profiled with immunoSEQ multiplex PCR; TCRdb holds only in-frame clones, not every one. The table includes roughly 1 million clones, about 75% detected once. The sample was memory CD4+ T cells sorted from blood. Sample subset: CD45RA-negative fraction. The receptor set was obtained from a man in his late teens or twenties in good health.

This clone was seen only a few times. The chain recombines TRBV27 with TRBJ1-1; D is uncertain. Per germline, CDR1 MNHEY and CDR2 SMNVEV (reference sequence). This CDR3 comprises 14 residues. V shed 6 bases and J shed 1 base, with 12 bases lying between them. CDR3 sequence reads: CASSKQLKNTEAFF. In DNA, the CDR3 is TGTGCCAGCAGCAAACAGCTTAAGAACACTGAAGCTTTCTTT.

The chain couples TRBV10-3 to TRBJ2-3; 8 bases are shared with TRBD2. This CDR3 is built from 15 residues. The J segment lost 1 base and the V segment lost 6 bases, leaving 6 bases of the junction unmatched. Germline CDR1 and CDR2: ENHRY and SYGVKD. For the CDR3, the DNA is TGTGCCATCAGCGAGCGGGAGAGCCGCACAGATACGCAGTATTTT. Encoded protein: CAISERESRTDTQYF.

CDR3 sequence: CASSTQRNTEAFF. The CDR3 coding sequence is TGTGCCAGCAGTACCCAGCGAAACACTGAAGCTTTCTTT. V usage is TRBV6-1 and J usage is TRBJ1-1, with no clear D. Germline V CDR1 and CDR2: MNHNS, SASEGT. Between the trimmed V and J ends, which lost 5 bases and 2 bases, there was a span of 9 bases. The CDR3 covers 13 residues.

V usage is TRBV7-2 and J usage is TRBJ1-5; no firm D call. The CDR3 is made up of 13 amino acids. The V gene lost 3 bases and the J gene lost 1 base, with 4 bases spanning the gap. Looked up from germline, CDR1 is SGHTA and CDR2 is FQGNSA. DNA of the CDR3: TGTGCCAGCAGCTTTGACAGCAATCAGCCCCAGCATTTT. Translated, it gives CASSFDSNQPQHF.

The chain carries TRBV5-1 and TRBJ2-7, with 8 positions matching TRBD2. Germline V gene data show CDR1 as SGHRS and CDR2 as YFSETQ. The V segment lost 4 bases and the J segment 7 bases; nucleotides outside the gene matches: 10. CDR3 length equals 14 residues. The CDR3 coding sequence is TGCGCCAGCAGCGGCGGGACTAGTCTGAAGGAGCAGTACTTC. It codes for CASSGGTSLKEQYF.

The CDR3 nucleotides read TGTGCCAGTAGTAAGGACAGCCCACCCTACGAGCAGTACTTC. Protein product: CASSKDSPPYEQYF. This chain connects TRBV19 to TRBJ2-7; possibly TRBD1 for D (6 bases). Germline V lookup: CDR1 LNHDA, CDR2 SQIVND (reference sequence). The CDR3 covers 14 residues. The V end was cut by 4 bases, the J end by 2 bases, with 12 bases between.

This clone was detected once. The chain has TRBV28 and TRBJ1-5; 9 bases match TRBD1. V was pared by 6 bases and J by 11 bases, with 11 bases of the junction left unmatched. CDR1 and CDR2 (germline): MDHEN, SYDVKM. This CDR3 region has 14 residues. The CDR3 region is CASRGTGQGWTQHF. The CDR3 DNA reads TGTGCCAGCAGGGGGACAGGGCAAGGATGGACCCAGCATTTT.

The chain joins TRBV15 to TRBJ2-1; TRBD1 agrees at 7 bases. V lost 0 bases, J lost 6 bases, and 8 bases stayed unmatched. This CDR3 region has 16 residues. In germline, CDR1 is LNHNV, CDR2 YYDKDF (reference sequence). The CDR3: CATSRDKLQGFNEQFF. Here the CDR3 DNA reads TGTGCCACCAGCAGAGATAAACTACAGGGGTTCAATGAGCAGTTCTTC.